Below are 18 T cell receptor beta chains sequenced from a single sample in a study of CD8 T cells in Susac syndrome. RNA, at 0.5 to 1 ug, was reverse transcribed with random hexamers. In TCRdb, the immunoSEQ multiplex PCR reads were re-called with MiXCR into one record per CDR3 protein. The sample shows fewer than 150,000 distinct CDR3 sequences, 85% to 95% of them seen only once. The material sequenced was CD4+ T cells from PBMCs. These receptors all come from a human donor with multiple sclerosis.

The CDR3 sequence is CATSRDRGDQERLFF. In DNA, the CDR3 is TGTGCCACCAGCAGAGATCGAGGGGACCAAGAGAGACTGTTTTTT. The genes are TRBV15 and TRBJ1-4, with D perhaps TRBD1 (5 bases). Germline V gene lookup returns CDR1 LNHNV and CDR2 YYDKDF (reference sequence). The ends were cut back, 0 bases at V and 13 bases at J, with 18 bases in the middle. The CDR3 has 15 amino acids. Full variable domain (missing parts from reference TRBV15 and TRBJ1-4): DAMVIQNPRYQVTQFGKPVTLSCSQTLNHNVMYWYQQKSSQAPKLLFHYYDKDFNNEADTPDNFQSRRPNTSFCFLDIRSPGLGDTAMYLCATSRDRGDQERLFFGSGTQLSVL.

The table lists this clonotype with a count of one. The rearrangement uses TRBV28 and TRBJ1-1; 7 positions agree with TRBD1. The CDR3 has 16 residues. CDR1 and CDR2 from the germline V gene are MDHEN and SYDVKM. Trimming at V came to 4 bases and at J to 0 bases, leaving 8 bases not matched to a gene. The CDR3 spells CASSYRGGGMNTEAFF. CDR3 bases: TGTGCCAGCAGTTACAGGGGTGGAGGAATGAACACTGAAGCTTTCTTT.

The chain carries TRBV15 and TRBJ2-1, with TRBD2 as a possible D gene (5 bases). The length of the CDR3 is 15 residues. The V gene lost 1 base and the J gene lost 10 bases, with 17 bases spanning the gap. Germline V gives CDR1 LNHNV, CDR2 YYDKDF (reference sequence). The CDR3 spells CATSRGGKRGGEQFF. Written as DNA, the CDR3 is TGTGCCACCAGCAGAGGTGGTAAGCGCGGCGGGGAGCAGTTCTTC. Together with reference TRBV15 and TRBJ2-1, the CDR3 gives the full variable domain: DAMVIQNPRYQVTQFGKPVTLSCSQTLNHNVMYWYQQKSSQAPKLLFHYYDKDFNNEADTPDNFQSRRPNTSFCFLDIRSPGLGDTAMYLCATSRGGKRGGEQFFGPGTRLTVL.

CDR3 DNA sequence: TGTGCCAGCAGTTTCCAGTCGGAGACCCAGTACTTC. Its translation is CASSFQSETQYF. J is TRBJ2-5 and V is TRBV12-3 or TRBV12-4; D uncertain. The CDR3 extends over 12 amino acids. Between the trimmed V and J ends, which lost 3 bases and 5 bases, there was a span of 7 bases.

A note on this clonotype: Relative to the germline gene, one junction end is altered; a read error may explain this. The chain recombines TRBV7-3 with TRBJ2-1, with D perhaps matching TRBD1 or TRBD2 (6 bases each). This CDR3 is built from 15 residues. Per germline, CDR1 SGHTA and CDR2 FQGTGA. As DNA, the CDR3 is TGTGCCGGCAGTCCACGGGGGCCCTCCGGCAATGAGCAGTTCTTC. It codes for CAGSPRGPSGNEQFF. Full variable domain (remainder filled in from reference TRBV7-3 and TRBJ2-1): GAGVSQTPSNKVTEKGKYVELRCDPISGHTALYWYRQSLGQGPEFLIYFQGTGAADDSGLPNDRFFAVRPEGSVSTLKIQRTERGDSAVYLCAGSPRGPSGNEQFFGPGTRLTVL.

The rearrangement links TRBV27 to TRBJ2-7; 9 bases match TRBD1. Per the germline V gene, CDR1 is MNHEY and CDR2 is SMNVEV (reference sequence). V lost 7 bases to trimming and J lost 6 bases; unmatched junction nucleotides: 4. The CDR3 runs 12 residues. Here the CDR3 reads CASTQTGGEQYF. The DNA of the CDR3 is TGTGCCAGCACCCAGACAGGGGGCGAGCAGTACTTC.

The gene calls are TRBV5-4 and TRBJ1-1; D gene ambiguous. The CDR3 sequence is 15 residues long. Germline-derived CDR1 and CDR2 are SGHNT and YYREEE (reference sequence). V was trimmed by 1 base and J by 0 bases, leaving 10 bases between them. The CDR3 DNA reads TGTGCCAGCAGCTTGCCAGCCGCCATGAACACTGAAGCTTTCTTT. It codes for CASSLPAAMNTEAFF.

The J gene is TRBJ1-5, the V gene TRBV7-3; possible D gene TRBD1, 5 bases. The V gene's germline CDR1 is SGHTA and CDR2 FQGTGA. V shed 5 bases and J shed 2 bases, with 10 bases lying between them. This CDR3 has 14 amino acids. In DNA form, the CDR3 reads TGTGCCAGCAGCACCCCGACAGGCAATCAGCCCCAGCATTTT. It is translated as CASSTPTGNQPQHF.

CDR3 loop: CASTSDRPYNSPLHF. The CDR3 DNA reads TGTGCCAGCACTTCGGACAGGCCTTATAATTCACCCCTCCACTTT. The V gene is TRBV6-5, the J gene TRBJ1-6, with TRBD1 matching over 7 bases. CDR3 length: 15 amino acids. Germline CDR1 MNHEY, CDR2 SVGAGI. The V gene end was trimmed by 7 bases and the J gene end by 4 bases; junction bases not matched to a gene: 7.

CDR3 nucleotide sequence: TGTGCCACCAGCAGAGCCCCCCGTGGGGGGGGCACAGATACGCAGTATTTT. Amino acids: CATSRAPRGGGTDTQYF. V usage is TRBV15 and J usage is TRBJ2-3; 7 bases agree with TRBD2. The CDR3 consists of 17 residues. Trimming cost V 1 base and J 1 base; bases outside gene matches: 8. CDR1 and CDR2 from the germline V gene are LNHNV and YYDKDF (reference sequence).

This chain uses TRBV4-2 with TRBJ2-7, with 7 bases lining up with TRBD1. The CDR3 is 16 residues long. Germline V gene data show CDR1 as LGHNA and CDR2 as YNFKEQ. Germline trimming cut 1 base from V and 3 bases from J; bases unmatched to any gene: 9. DNA for the CDR3: TGTGCCAGCAGCCAAGCGGGCGACAGGGAGATCTACGAGCAGTACTTC. Amino acid sequence: CASSQAGDREIYEQYF.

The V gene is TRBV7-2, the J gene TRBJ2-1; 8 bases match TRBD1. Trimming took 5 bases from V and 7 from J; bases not matched to a gene: 10. From germline, CDR1 is SGHTA and CDR2 FQGNSA. There are 15 residues in the CDR3. The CDR3 bases are TGTGCCAGCAGCCTGACAGGGGCCGGGGCGAATGAGCAGTTCTTC. Its translation is CASSLTGAGANEQFF.

V gene TRBV3-1 combines with J gene TRBJ2-2, with D perhaps matching TRBD2 (5 bases). Germline V gene data show CDR1 as LGHDT and CDR2 as YNNKEL (reference sequence). The V end lost 0 bases, the J end lost 6 bases, and 11 bases lay between the germline ends. There are 15 residues in the CDR3. CDR3 region: CASSQESTGAGELFF. The CDR3 DNA reads as TGTGCCAGCAGCCAAGAGTCAACCGGGGCCGGGGAGCTGTTTTTT.

V is TRBV12-3 or TRBV12-4 and J is TRBJ2-7; D is tentatively TRBD1 or TRBD2 (6 bases each). This CDR3 region has 15 residues. Trimming pared 3 bases from V and 3 bases from J, leaving 15 bases between. The CDR3 DNA reads as TGTGCCAGCAGTTTTGTAGGGGGGCAAAACTACGAGCAGTACTTC. Amino acid sequence: CASSFVGGQNYEQYF.

The chain uses TRBV5-6 and TRBJ2-1, with 8 bases aligning to TRBD2. The CDR3 contains 15 residues. CDR1 SGHDT and CDR2 YYEEEE come from the germline V gene. The ends lost 0 bases at V and 4 bases at J; junction bases unmatched: 3. CDR3 nucleotide sequence: TGTGCCAGCAGCTTGGGGACTAGCCCTTACAATGAGCAGTTCTTC. It codes for CASSLGTSPYNEQFF.

The chain is built from TRBV30 and TRBJ2-1, with D uncertain. The ends were cut back, 0 bases at V and 0 bases at J, with 3 bases in the middle. CDR1 GTSNPN and CDR2 SVGIG come from the germline V gene (reference sequence). The CDR3 has 13 residues. The CDR3 reads CAWSVNSYNEQFF. CDR3 DNA sequence: TGTGCCTGGAGTGTAAACTCCTACAATGAGCAGTTCTTC.

V and J are TRBV12-3 or TRBV12-4 and TRBJ1-2; D gene ambiguous. V was clipped by 4 bases and J by 8 bases, with 11 bases between them. This CDR3 comprises 12 residues. CDR3 region: CASSSPREGYTF. The CDR3 DNA sequence: TGTGCCAGCAGTTCGCCCCGGGAAGGCTACACCTTC.

This chain links TRBV4-2 with TRBJ2-3, with 10 bases fitting TRBD2. The germline V gene has CDR1 LGHNA and CDR2 YNFKEQ. The CDR3 has 20 amino acids. Trimming took 0 bases from V and 4 from J; bases not matched to a gene: 16. The CDR3 protein is CASSQDSHSTSGATSDTQYF. The DNA of the CDR3 is TGTGCCAGCAGCCAAGATTCCCACTCAACTAGCGGGGCGACCTCAGATACGCAGTATTTT.